This TCR beta chain was recorded in a study of T cell responses to AZD1222 COVID-19 vaccine. In the case of this clone: No antigen is known for it.

Generated by immunoSEQ multiplex PCR, the TCRdb table keeps only in-frame clones and is missing some. The sample lists approximately 160,000 clones; 92% were seen once. General study points: With dominance at 160-218 and 743-854, vaccine-associated CD4 TCRs spanned spike. Reportedly, nearly half the spike-specific TCRs target unmutated variant regions. Donors in the cohort were predominantly white British and more often female, and clonal diversity was possibly underestimated.

This CDR3 comprises 15 residues. V was pared by 7 bases and J by 7 bases, with 20 bases between. The germline gives CDR1 SGHNT, CDR2 YYREEE (reference sequence). The sequencing here drew on peripheral blood, taken 28 days after the second AZD1222 dose. This sequence was found in an adult who received the AZD1222 COVID-19 vaccine. The chain recombines TRBV5-4 with TRBJ2-2; tentative D call: TRBD2 (5 bases). The CDR3 sequence is CASSRRTDLNGELFF. The CDR3 bases are TGTGCCAGCTCAAGGAGGACGGACCTGAACGGGGAGCTGTTTTTT.